The source of this T cell receptor (beta chain) is a study of cytomegalovirus exposure and HLA in healthy donors. Profiled with immunoSEQ multiplex PCR; TCRdb holds only in-frame clones, not every one. The sample carries roughly 150,000 clones, about 88% recorded once. This CDR3 is built from 12 residues. The V and J ends lost 0 bases and 6 bases respectively, with 5 bases between them. The germline V gene encodes CDR1 SGHRS and CDR2 YFSETQ. With regard to this clone: Its antigen is currently unknown.

Regarding the study as a whole: The authors confirmed in vitro that three CMV-associated chains were specific for CMV antigens. High sensitivity and specificity were reportedly achieved when the classifier diagnosed cytomegalovirus status.

Specimen: PBMCs. The chain joins TRBV5-1 to TRBJ2-3, with D possibly TRBD2 on 5 matching bases. The clonotype was recovered from a woman aged 18 to 35 in good health and CMV-seropositive. CDR3 nucleotide sequence: TGCGCCAGCAGCTTGGGGGAGGATACGCAGTATTTT. Translation gives CASSLGEDTQYF.